The 28 T cell receptor beta chains presented below share a single source sample, sequenced in a study of T cells in tuberculosis. Profiled with immunoSEQ multiplex PCR; TCRdb holds only in-frame clones, not every one. The sample holds 25,000 to 30,000 clones, 93% seen once. Sequencing was carried out using PBMCs. The receptors were sampled from a donor aged 10 to 29 with latent tuberculosis or without tuberculosis infection.

The chain is built from TRBV7-9 and TRBJ2-7; 13 nucleotides agree with TRBD2. Unmatched junction bases numbered 8, after V lost 5 bases and J lost 4 bases. CDR1 is SEHNR and CDR2 is FQNEAQ in the germline V gene (reference sequence). The CDR3 contains 16 residues. CDR3 DNA: TGTGCCAGCAGCGACTGGACTAGCGGGGGCCTTTACGAGCAGTACTTC. It translates to CASSDWTSGGLYEQYF.

The V call is TRBV6-4, the J call TRBJ2-1, with a possible D match to TRBD2 (6 bases). V was cut by 0 bases and J by 5 bases, with 14 bases left in between. Germline CDR1 reads MRHNA; CDR2 reads SNTAGT. This CDR3 is built from 16 residues. DNA of the CDR3: TGTGCCAGCAGTGACTCTGGTAGGGAGGACCACAATGAGCAGTTCTTC. Translated, it gives CASSDSGREDHNEQFF.

The rearrangement uses TRBV28 and TRBJ2-7; 11 bases match TRBD2. Per germline, CDR1 MDHEN and CDR2 SYDVKM. The CDR3 consists of 15 residues. Trimming at V came to 6 bases and at J to 1 base, leaving 5 bases not matched to a gene. CDR3 amino acids: CASRSTSGASYEQYF. The CDR3 nucleotides are TGTGCCAGCAGATCGACTAGCGGGGCGTCCTACGAGCAGTACTTC. Full variable domain (remainder filled in from reference TRBV28 and TRBJ2-7): DVKVTQSSRYLVKRTGEKVFLECVQDMDHENMFWYRQDPGLGLRLIYFSYDVKMKEKGDIPEGYSVSREKKERFSLILESASTNQTSMYLCASRSTSGASYEQYFGPGTRLTVT.

The chain joins TRBV4-1 to TRBJ1-2; 7 nucleotides align to TRBD1. The CDR3 has 16 residues. Trimming at V came to 0 bases and at J to 4 bases, leaving 8 bases not matched to a gene. Germline CDR1 MGHRA, CDR2 YSYEKL. CDR3 sequence reads: CASSQDRADRSYGYTF. For the CDR3, the DNA is TGCGCCAGCAGCCAAGATAGGGCGGACAGGTCCTATGGCTACACCTTC.

For the CDR3, the DNA is TGTGCCAGCAGCTCAAACCGTCGAGTGTGGAGCTCCTATAATTCACCCCTCCACTTT. This translates into CASSSNRRVWSSYNSPLHF. This chain joins TRBV5-6 and TRBJ1-6; D remains ambiguous. This CDR3 contains 19 residues. From germline, CDR1 is SGHDT and CDR2 YYEEEE. V lost 3 bases to trimming and J lost 0 bases, with 19 bases between them.

This chain joins TRBV29-1 and TRBJ2-1, with a tentative D call TRBD2 (5 bases). Per the germline V gene, CDR1 is SQVTM and CDR2 is ANQGSEA. CDR3 size: 14 residues. V was clipped by 6 bases and J by 0 bases, with 12 bases between them. CDR3 DNA: TGCAGCGTCTTGGACTCGAGCTCCTACAATGAGCAGTTCTTC. The encoded protein is CSVLDSSSYNEQFF.

The genes are TRBV5-6 and TRBJ2-1; 15 positions match TRBD2. Germline V CDR1 and CDR2: SGHDT, YYEEEE. Losses at the gene ends were 4 bases for V and 9 bases for J; bases not matched to a gene: 8. CDR3 length equals 16 residues. The chain's CDR3 is CASSPGLAGGPTEQFF. CDR3 DNA sequence: TGTGCCAGCAGCCCAGGACTAGCGGGGGGGCCGACTGAGCAGTTCTTC.

This chain connects TRBV6-5 to TRBJ2-7, with 12 bases matching TRBD2. Germline values: CDR1 MNHEY, CDR2 SVGAGI. With 6 bases clipped from V and 2 bases from J, the junction kept 2 bases outside the gene matches. The CDR3 is 14 amino acids. The CDR3 reads CASRRLAGAYEQYF. CDR3 bases: TGTGCCAGCAGGAGACTAGCGGGGGCCTACGAGCAGTACTTC.

The CDR3 is CSVFPGFQGNGYTF. CDR3 DNA sequence: TGCAGCGTTTTTCCGGGATTCCAAGGGAATGGCTACACCTTC. V is TRBV29-1 and J is TRBJ1-2; unclear D gene. V dropped 5 bases and J dropped 6 bases, with 19 bases sitting between them. This CDR3 region has 14 residues. CDR1 SQVTM and CDR2 ANQGSEA come from the germline V gene.

This clone is a singleton in its sample. V usage is TRBV6-5 and J usage is TRBJ2-7, with 10 nucleotides matching TRBD2. Trimming removed 0 bases from V and 6 bases from J; junction bases left unmatched: 8. Germline CDR1 is MNHEY and CDR2 is SVGAGI. The CDR3 totals 16 residues. As DNA, the CDR3 is TGTGCCAGCAGTTACTCCGGGAGCGGGGGGGCGGTCGAGCAGTACTTC. Its protein product is CASSYSGSGGAVEQYF.

V and J are TRBV5-6 and TRBJ2-2, with D perhaps matching TRBD1 (6 bases). Germline CDR1 SGHDT, CDR2 YYEEEE. Trimming removed 3 bases from V and 2 bases from J, with 11 bases in between. This CDR3 is 15 amino acids long. CDR3 DNA: TGTGCCAGCAGCTGGGACACTTTTAACACCGGGGAGCTGTTTTTT. Protein product: CASSWDTFNTGELFF.

J is TRBJ2-1 and V is TRBV5-4; 15 bases match TRBD2. Germline CDR1 reads SGHNT; CDR2 reads YYREEE (reference sequence). With V trimmed by 4 bases and J by 12 bases, 5 bases remained unmatched. The CDR3 is 14 amino acids. Here the CDR3 reads CASSGGLAGGGQFF. CDR3 coding DNA: TGTGCCAGCAGCGGGGGACTAGCGGGAGGAGGGCAGTTCTTC. The complete variable domain, with remaining parts taken from reference TRBV5-4 and TRBJ2-1, reads ETGVTQSPTHLIKTRGQQVTLRCSSQSGHNTVSWYQQALGQGPQFIFQYYREEENGRGNFPPRFSGLQFPNYSSELNVNALELDDSALYLCASSGGLAGGGQFFGPGTRLTVL.

The chain combines TRBV7-9 with TRBJ1-3; weak D call: TRBD1 (5 bases). The CDR3 has 16 residues. Trimming removed 1 base from V and 4 bases from J, with 14 bases in between. The V gene's germline CDR1 is SEHNR and CDR2 FQNEAQ (reference sequence). The DNA of the CDR3 is TGTGCCAGCAGCTTAGGACAGAGGTCGGGCGGAAACACCATATATTTT. Residues: CASSLGQRSGGNTIYF. The whole variable domain, filled in from reference TRBV7-9 and TRBJ1-3, reads DTGVSQNPRHKITKRGQNVTFRCDPISEHNRLYWYRQTLGQGPEFLTYFQNEAQLEKSRLLSDRFSAERPKGSFSTLEIQRTEQGDSAMYLCASSLGQRSGGNTIYFGEGSWLTVV.

This clone was recorded a few times. The rearrangement joins TRBV23-1 to TRBJ1-3; 7 bases fit TRBD1. TRBV23-1 is given ORF status, its function remaining uncertain. This CDR3 has 15 amino acids. The trim removed 6 bases at V and 0 bases at J, leaving 5 bases unmatched. The CDR3 is CASRTTGLSGNTIYF. CDR3 nucleotide sequence: TGCGCCAGCAGAACGACAGGGCTCTCTGGAAACACCATATATTTT.

The CDR3 nucleotides are TGTGCCAGTAGTATAGACGGGGGCTATGGCTACACCTTC. Translating gives CASSIDGGYGYTF. V and J are TRBV19 and TRBJ1-2, with D maybe TRBD1 (5 bases). The CDR3 loop spans 13 amino acids. Germline loops: CDR1 LNHDA, CDR2 SQIVND (reference sequence). Trimming removed 0 bases from V and 4 bases from J, with 6 bases in between.

The CDR3 DNA follows: TGTGCCAGCAACCTAATCTGGACACCGAGCTCCTACGAGCAGTACTTC. It is translated as CASNLIWTPSSYEQYF. The rearrangement joins TRBV21-1 to TRBJ2-7; TRBD1, as called in the table, went unchecked against the DNA. TRBV21-1 is a recognized pseudogene. The CDR3 is 16 amino acids.

The chain has TRBV12-5 and TRBJ1-1, with D uncertain. V lost 9 bases to trimming and J lost 5 bases, with 16 bases between them. The germline gives CDR1 LGHNT, CDR2 FRNRAP. There are 13 residues in the CDR3. CDR3 DNA: TGTGCTAGCGCTACATCGGGCGGGACTGAAGCTTTCTTT. This sequence encodes CASATSGGTEAFF.

The chain carries TRBV11-2 and TRBJ2-3; TRBD2 matches at 8 bases. Trimming removed 5 bases from V and 4 bases from J; junction bases left unmatched: 11. Germline-derived CDR1 and CDR2 are SGHAT and FQNNGV. The CDR3 length is 16 residues. CDR3 DNA: TGTGCCAGCAGCCTGTGGGACACGGGAGGGTCAGATACGCAGTATTTT. Its protein product is CASSLWDTGGSDTQYF.

The rearrangement links TRBV7-2 to TRBJ1-3; the D is unclear. The CDR3 is made up of 16 amino acids. Per germline, CDR1 SGHTA and CDR2 FQGNSA. Trimming pared 2 bases from V and 0 bases from J, leaving 11 bases between. This CDR3 reads CASSLSGAHSGNTIYF. In DNA form, the CDR3 reads TGTGCCAGCAGCTTATCCGGAGCTCACTCTGGAAACACCATATATTTT.

In its sample, this clone was seen a few times. J is TRBJ2-7 and V is TRBV14, with 8 bases fitting TRBD2. The CDR3 contains 16 residues. Trimming cost V 3 bases and J 5 bases; bases outside gene matches: 12. Germline V lookup: CDR1 SGHDN, CDR2 FVKESK. The DNA for the CDR3 is TGTGCCAGCAGCCAGTATAGCGGGAACGCCCGCGACGAGCAGTACTTC. It is translated as CASSQYSGNARDEQYF.

The chain has TRBV6-6 and TRBJ2-7; D call uncertain. Trimming shortened V by 2 bases and J by 3 bases, and 14 bases separated the two germline ends. This CDR3 is 15 amino acids long. Germline lookup yields CDR1 MNHNY and CDR2 SVGAGI (reference sequence). The CDR3 region is CASSYDIRNSYEQYF. As DNA, the CDR3 is TGTGCCAGCAGTTACGATATCCGTAATAGCTACGAGCAGTACTTC.

The chain carries TRBV28 and TRBJ1-3; D gene uncertain. Trimming removed 4 bases at V and 0 bases at J, with 4 bases between. The length of the CDR3 is 13 residues. CDR1 MDHEN and CDR2 SYDVKM come from the germline V gene. Written as DNA, the CDR3 is TGTGCCAGCAGTTACAACTCTGGAAACACCATATATTTT. Translation gives CASSYNSGNTIYF.

This sequence joins TRBV18 and TRBJ2-7; maybe TRBD1 (6 bases). The CDR3 extends over 16 amino acids. The V end was cut by 4 bases, the J end by 3 bases, with 19 bases between. Germline CDR1 is KGHSH and CDR2 is LQKENI. As DNA, the CDR3 is TGTGCCAGCTCACTGCCGGGACACTCCTCCGACTACGAGCAGTACTTC. This translates into CASSLPGHSSDYEQYF. The entire variable domain, with the rest obtained from reference TRBV18 and TRBJ2-7, is as follows: NAGVMQNPRHLVRRRGQEARLRCSPMKGHSHVYWYRQLPEEGLKFMVYLQKENIIDESGMPKERFSAEFPKEGPSILRIQQVVRGDSAAYFCASSLPGHSSDYEQYFGPGTRLTVT.

This chain connects TRBV28 to TRBJ2-2; 8 positions agree with TRBD1. V lost 4 bases to trimming and J lost 6 bases; unmatched junction nucleotides: 4. The CDR3 is 14 residues long. CDR1 and CDR2 from the germline V gene are MDHEN and SYDVKM. CDR3 DNA: TGTGCCAGCAGTTATGGGACAGGACCCGGGGAGCTGTTTTTT. Translation gives CASSYGTGPGELFF.

This clone was picked up one time. This rearrangement joins TRBV25-1 to TRBJ2-5; maybe TRBD1 (6 bases). The CDR3 has 16 amino acids. V lost 3 bases and J 7 bases, leaving 21 bases between the germline ends. The germline V gene has CDR1 MGHDK and CDR2 SYGVNS. CDR3 nucleotides: TGTGCCAGCAGTGAGACAGGAGCCCTTTCGGTGGGGACCCAGTACTTC. The encoded protein is CASSETGALSVGTQYF.

The chain has TRBV5-6 and TRBJ2-1; 7 bases map to TRBD1. The CDR3 length is 19 residues. Germline V gene data show CDR1 as SGHDT and CDR2 as YYEEEE. Trimming at V came to 4 bases and at J to 0 bases, leaving 16 bases not matched to a gene. This chain's CDR3 is CASSLRTGSPLSSYNEQFF. In DNA, the CDR3 is TGTGCCAGCAGCCTAAGGACAGGTTCCCCCCTCAGCTCCTACAATGAGCAGTTCTTC.

V gene TRBV11-3 combines with J gene TRBJ1-6; 8 nucleotides agree with TRBD1. CDR1 is SGHNT and CDR2 is YENEEA in the germline V gene. J gave up 5 bases and V 6 bases, and 6 bases lay outside the gene matches. This CDR3 spans 15 amino acids. The CDR3 region is CASRLRGRNNSPLHF. The CDR3 region has the DNA TGTGCCAGCAGGCTCAGGGGGCGGAATAATTCACCCCTCCACTTT.

The CDR3: CASRRPGTGGGYGYTF. The CDR3 DNA reads as TGTGCCAGCAGGCGTCCCGGGACAGGGGGGGGCTATGGCTACACCTTC. The rearrangement links TRBV27 to TRBJ1-2, with 11 bases fitting TRBD1. CDR3 length: 16 residues. From germline, CDR1 is MNHEY and CDR2 SMNVEV (reference sequence). The J segment lost 4 bases and the V segment lost 6 bases, leaving 10 bases of the junction unmatched.